This T cell receptor (beta chain) was captured in a study of blood T cell repertoires in COVID-19. As for the study in general: Samples came from the United States, Italy and Spain, spanning acute and convalescent COVID-19. Sources were T cells, B-cell-depleted T cells, or PBMCs; the material itself was cDNA or gDNA.

This clone showed up just a few times. Germline V CDR1 and CDR2: KGHSH, LQKENI. Trimming stripped 2 bases from V and 7 bases from J, with 11 bases between. The length of the CDR3 is 13 residues. Source study methods: Estimation of nucleated cell counts was performed using reference gene primer amplification. TCRdb's copy holds only in-frame clones and misses some; the assay was immunoSEQ multiplex PCR. V and J calls plus clone size are reproduced from that table; the DNA served to infer D and trimming. Of fewer than 85,000 clones in the sample, roughly nine tenths are singletons; the top ten hold about 5.3%.

Sequencing was done on a sample of peripheral blood. The sequence was obtained from a man aged 55 to 70 with acute or convalescent COVID-19. The chain recombines TRBV18 with TRBJ1-1; D is perhaps TRBD1 (5 bases). CDR3 loop: CASSPWGGIEAFF. The CDR3 DNA sequence: TGTGCCAGCTCACCATGGGGGGGAATTGAAGCTTTCTTT.